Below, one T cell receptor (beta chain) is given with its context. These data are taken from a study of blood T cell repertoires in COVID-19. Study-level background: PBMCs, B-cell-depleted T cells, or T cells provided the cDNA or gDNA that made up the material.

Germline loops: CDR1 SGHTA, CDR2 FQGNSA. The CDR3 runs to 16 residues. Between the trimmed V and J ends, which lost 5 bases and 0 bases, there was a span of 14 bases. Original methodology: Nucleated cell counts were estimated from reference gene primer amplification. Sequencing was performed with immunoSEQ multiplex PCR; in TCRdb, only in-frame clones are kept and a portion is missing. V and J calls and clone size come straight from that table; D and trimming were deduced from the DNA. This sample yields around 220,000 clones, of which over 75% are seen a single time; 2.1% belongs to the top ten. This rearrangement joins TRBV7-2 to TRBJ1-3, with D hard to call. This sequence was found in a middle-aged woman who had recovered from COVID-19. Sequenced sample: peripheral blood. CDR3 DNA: TGTGCCAGCAGCCCGAAGACAAGCTTCTCTGGAAACACCATATATTTT. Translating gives CASSPKTSFSGNTIYF.